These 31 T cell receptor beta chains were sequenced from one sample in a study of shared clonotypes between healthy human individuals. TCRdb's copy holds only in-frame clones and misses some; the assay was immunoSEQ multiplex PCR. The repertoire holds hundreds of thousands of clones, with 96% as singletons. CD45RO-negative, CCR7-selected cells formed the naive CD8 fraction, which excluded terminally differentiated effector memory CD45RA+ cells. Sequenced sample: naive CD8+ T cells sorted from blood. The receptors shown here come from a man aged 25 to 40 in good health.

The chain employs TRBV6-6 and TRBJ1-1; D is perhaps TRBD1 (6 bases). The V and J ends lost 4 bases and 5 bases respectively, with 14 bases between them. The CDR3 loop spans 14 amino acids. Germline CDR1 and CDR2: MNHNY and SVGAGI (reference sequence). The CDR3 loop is CASSLTGPGTEAFF. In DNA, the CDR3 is TGTGCCAGCAGTTTAACAGGGCCGGGGACTGAAGCTTTCTTT.

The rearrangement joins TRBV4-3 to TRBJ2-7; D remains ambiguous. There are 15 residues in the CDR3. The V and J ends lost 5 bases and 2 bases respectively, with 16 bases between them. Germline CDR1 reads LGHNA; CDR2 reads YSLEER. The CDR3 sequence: CASSKGKSSTYEQYF. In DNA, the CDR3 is TGCGCCAGCAGCAAAGGGAAGTCCAGCACCTACGAGCAGTACTTC.

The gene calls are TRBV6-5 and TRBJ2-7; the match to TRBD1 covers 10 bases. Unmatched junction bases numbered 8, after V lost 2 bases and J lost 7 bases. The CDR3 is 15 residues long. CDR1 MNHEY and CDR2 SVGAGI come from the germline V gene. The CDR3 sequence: CASSYAPGQGWEQYF. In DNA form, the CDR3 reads TGTGCCAGCAGTTACGCTCCGGGACAGGGGTGGGAGCAGTACTTC.

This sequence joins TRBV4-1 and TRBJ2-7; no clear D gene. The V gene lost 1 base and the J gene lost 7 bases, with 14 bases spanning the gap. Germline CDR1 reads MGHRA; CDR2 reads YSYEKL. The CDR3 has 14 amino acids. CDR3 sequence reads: CASSQGPILGEQYF. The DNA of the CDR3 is TGCGCCAGCAGCCAAGGACCAATCCTGGGGGAGCAGTACTTC.

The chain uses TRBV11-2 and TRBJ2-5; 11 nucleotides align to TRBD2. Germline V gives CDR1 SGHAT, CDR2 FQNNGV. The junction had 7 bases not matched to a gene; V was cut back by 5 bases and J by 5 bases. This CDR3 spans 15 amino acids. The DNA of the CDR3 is TGTGCCAGCAGCGCACCCTTAGCGGGAGGGGAGACCCAGTACTTC. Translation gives CASSAPLAGGETQYF. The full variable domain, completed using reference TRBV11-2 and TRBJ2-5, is EAGVAQSPRYKIIEKRQSVAFWCNPISGHATLYWYQQILGQGPKLLIQFQNNGVVDDSQLPKDRFSAERLKGVDSTLKIQPAKLEDSAVYLCASSAPLAGGETQYFGPGTRLLVL.

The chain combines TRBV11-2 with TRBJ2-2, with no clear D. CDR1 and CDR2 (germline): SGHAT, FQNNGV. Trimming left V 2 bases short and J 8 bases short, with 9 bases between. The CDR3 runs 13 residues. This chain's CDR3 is CASSLMGGGELFF. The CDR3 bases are TGTGCCAGCAGCTTAATGGGCGGAGGGGAGCTGTTTTTT.

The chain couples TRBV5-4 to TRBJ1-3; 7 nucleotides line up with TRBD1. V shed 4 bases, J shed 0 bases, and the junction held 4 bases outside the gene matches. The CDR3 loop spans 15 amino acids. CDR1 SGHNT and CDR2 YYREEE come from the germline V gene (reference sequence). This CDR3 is CASSLDRASGNTIYF. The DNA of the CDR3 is TGTGCCAGCAGCCTTGACAGGGCCTCTGGAAACACCATATATTTT. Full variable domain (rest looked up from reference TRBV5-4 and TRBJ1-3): ETGVTQSPTHLIKTRGQQVTLRCSSQSGHNTVSWYQQALGQGPQFIFQYYREEENGRGNFPPRFSGLQFPNYSSELNVNALELDDSALYLCASSLDRASGNTIYFGEGSWLTVV.

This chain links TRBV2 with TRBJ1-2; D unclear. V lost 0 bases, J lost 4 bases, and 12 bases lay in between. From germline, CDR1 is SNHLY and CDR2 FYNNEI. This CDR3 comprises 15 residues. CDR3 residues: CASSEALNQGYGYTF. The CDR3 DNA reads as TGTGCCAGCAGTGAAGCGCTGAATCAAGGCTATGGCTACACCTTC.

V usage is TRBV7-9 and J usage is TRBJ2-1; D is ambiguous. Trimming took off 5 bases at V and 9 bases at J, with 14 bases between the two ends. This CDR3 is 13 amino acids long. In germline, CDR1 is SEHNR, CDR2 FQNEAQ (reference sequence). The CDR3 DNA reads TGTGCCAGCAGCCTACCCACGGGTTCTGAGCAGTTCTTC. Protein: CASSLPTGSEQFF.

CDR3 loop: CASSSPGRFYGYTF. The CDR3 DNA sequence: TGTGCCAGCAGTTCCCCGGGGCGCTTTTATGGCTACACCTTC. The rearrangement links TRBV28 to TRBJ1-2; weak D call: TRBD1 (5 bases). Trimming cost V 4 bases and J 5 bases, with 14 bases left between them. Germline CDR1 reads MDHEN; CDR2 reads SYDVKM. The CDR3 is 14 residues long.

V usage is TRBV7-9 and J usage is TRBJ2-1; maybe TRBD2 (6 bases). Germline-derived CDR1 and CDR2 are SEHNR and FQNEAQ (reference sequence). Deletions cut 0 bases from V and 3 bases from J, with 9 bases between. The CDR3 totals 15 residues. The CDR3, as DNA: TGTGCCAGCAGCTTAGCTAGCGGAGTCTACAATGAGCAGTTCTTC. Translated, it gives CASSLASGVYNEQFF.

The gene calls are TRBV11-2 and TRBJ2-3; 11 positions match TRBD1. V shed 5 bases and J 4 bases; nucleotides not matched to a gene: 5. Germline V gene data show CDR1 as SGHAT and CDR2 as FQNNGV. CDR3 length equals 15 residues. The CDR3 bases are TGTGCCAGCAGCGGCCGGGACAGGGGGTCAGATACGCAGTATTTT. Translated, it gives CASSGRDRGSDTQYF.

In DNA, the CDR3 is TGTGCCAGCAGCTCAGCACTAGGCTCCCGGTCCTACGAGCAGTACTTC. It encodes CASSSALGSRSYEQYF. The V gene is TRBV7-2, the J gene TRBJ2-7; a possible D gene is TRBD2 (5 bases). Trimming cost V 4 bases and J 1 base, with 17 bases left between them. CDR3 length: 16 residues. The germline gives CDR1 SGHTA, CDR2 FQGNSA. Using reference TRBV7-2 and TRBJ2-7 for the parts outside the CDR3, the full variable domain is GAGVSQSPSNKVTEKGKDVELRCDPISGHTALYWYRQSLGQGLEFLIYFQGNSAPDKSGLPSDRFSAERTGGSVSTLTIQRTQQEDSAVYLCASSSALGSRSYEQYFGPGTRLTVT.

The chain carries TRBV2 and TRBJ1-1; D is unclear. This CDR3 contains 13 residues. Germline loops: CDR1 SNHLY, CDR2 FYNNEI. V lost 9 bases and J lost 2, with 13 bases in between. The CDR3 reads CASYGPPNTEAFF. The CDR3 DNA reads TGTGCCAGTTACGGACCCCCCAACACTGAAGCTTTCTTT. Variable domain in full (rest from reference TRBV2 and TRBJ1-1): EPEVTQTPSHQVTQMGQEVILRCVPISNHLYFYWYRQILGQKVEFLVSFYNNEISEKSEIFDDQFSVERPDGSNFTLKIRSTKLEDSAMYFCASYGPPNTEAFFGQGTRLTVV.

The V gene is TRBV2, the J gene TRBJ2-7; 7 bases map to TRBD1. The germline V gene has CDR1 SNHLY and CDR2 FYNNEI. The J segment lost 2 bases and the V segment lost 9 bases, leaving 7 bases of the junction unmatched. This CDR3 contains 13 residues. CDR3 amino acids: CASTGQTTYEQYF. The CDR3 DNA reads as TGTGCCAGTACGGGACAGACTACCTACGAGCAGTACTTC.

CDR3 amino acids: CASSVDWVSTGELFF. DNA of the CDR3: TGTGCCAGCAGCGTAGATTGGGTTAGCACCGGGGAGCTGTTTTTT. The chain links TRBV9 to TRBJ2-2; no clear D. CDR1 is SGDLS, CDR2 YYNGEE, per germline. The CDR3 sequence is 15 residues long. V dropped 0 bases and J dropped 4 bases, with 10 bases sitting between them.

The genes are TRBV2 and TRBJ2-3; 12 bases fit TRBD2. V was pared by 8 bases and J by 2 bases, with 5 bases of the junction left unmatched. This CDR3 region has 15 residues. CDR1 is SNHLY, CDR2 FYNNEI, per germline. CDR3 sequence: CASPLAGGDTDTQYF. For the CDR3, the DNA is TGTGCCAGCCCGCTAGCGGGAGGGGACACAGATACGCAGTATTTT.

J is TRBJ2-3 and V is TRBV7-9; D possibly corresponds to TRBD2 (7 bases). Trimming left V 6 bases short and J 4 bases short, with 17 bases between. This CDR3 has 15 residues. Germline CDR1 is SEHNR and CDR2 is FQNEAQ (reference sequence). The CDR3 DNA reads TGTGCCAGCAGTTTTAAGGGAGGGGGGCCAGATACGCAGTATTTT. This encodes CASSFKGGGPDTQYF.

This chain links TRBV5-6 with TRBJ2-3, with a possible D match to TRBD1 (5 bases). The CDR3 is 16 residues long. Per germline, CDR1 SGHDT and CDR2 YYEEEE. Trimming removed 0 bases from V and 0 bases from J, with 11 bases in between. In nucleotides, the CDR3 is TGTGCCAGCAGCTTGGCGCAGCAGGGAAGCACAGATACGCAGTATTTT. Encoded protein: CASSLAQQGSTDTQYF.

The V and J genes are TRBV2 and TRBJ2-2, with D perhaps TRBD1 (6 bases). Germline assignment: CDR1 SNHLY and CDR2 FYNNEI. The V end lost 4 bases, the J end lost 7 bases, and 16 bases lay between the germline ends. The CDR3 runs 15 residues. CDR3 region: CASSVRTASGGELFF. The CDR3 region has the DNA TGTGCCAGCAGTGTCCGGACAGCTTCTGGCGGGGAGCTGTTTTTT.

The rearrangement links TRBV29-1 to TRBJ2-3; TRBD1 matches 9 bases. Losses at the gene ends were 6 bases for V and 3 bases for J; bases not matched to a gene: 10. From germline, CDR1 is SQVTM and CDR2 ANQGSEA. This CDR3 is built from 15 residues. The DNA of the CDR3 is TGCAGCGTACCGGGGACAGGGAGTAGGACAGATACGCAGTATTTT. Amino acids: CSVPGTGSRTDTQYF.

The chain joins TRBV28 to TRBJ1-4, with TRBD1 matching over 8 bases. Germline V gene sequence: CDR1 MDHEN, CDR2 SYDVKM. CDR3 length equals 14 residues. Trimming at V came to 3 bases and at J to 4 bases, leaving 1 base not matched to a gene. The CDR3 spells CASSFGQGNEKLFF. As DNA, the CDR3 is TGTGCCAGCAGTTTTGGACAGGGTAATGAAAAACTGTTTTTT.

CDR3 loop: CASSERGGRANEQYF. The CDR3 bases are TGTGCCAGCAGTGAAAGGGGCGGGAGGGCAAACGAGCAGTACTTC. This chain joins TRBV2 and TRBJ2-7, with 9 bases matching TRBD2. Germline CDR1 reads SNHLY; CDR2 reads FYNNEI. V shed 2 bases, J shed 5 bases, and the junction held 7 bases outside the gene matches. CDR3 length: 15 residues.

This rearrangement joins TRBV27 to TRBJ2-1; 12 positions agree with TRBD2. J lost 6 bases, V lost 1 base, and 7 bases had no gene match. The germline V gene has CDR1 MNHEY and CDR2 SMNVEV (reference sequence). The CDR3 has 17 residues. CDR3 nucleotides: TGTGCCAGCAGTTTATTTGCTAGCGGGAGGGGCACCAATGAGCAGTTCTTC. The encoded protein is CASSLFASGRGTNEQFF.

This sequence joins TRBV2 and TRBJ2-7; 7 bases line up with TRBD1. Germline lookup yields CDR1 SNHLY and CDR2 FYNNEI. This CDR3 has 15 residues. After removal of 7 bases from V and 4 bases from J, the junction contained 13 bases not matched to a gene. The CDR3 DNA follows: TGTGCCAGCAATTCCCCTAACACAGGGGTTTACGAGCAGTACTTC. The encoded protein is CASNSPNTGVYEQYF.

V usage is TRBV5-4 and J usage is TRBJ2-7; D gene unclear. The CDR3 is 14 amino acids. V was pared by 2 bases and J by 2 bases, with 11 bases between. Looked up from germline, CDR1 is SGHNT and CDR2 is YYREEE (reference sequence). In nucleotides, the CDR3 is TGTGCCAGCAGCTTTGGAGACGGAACCTACGAGCAGTACTTC. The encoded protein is CASSFGDGTYEQYF.

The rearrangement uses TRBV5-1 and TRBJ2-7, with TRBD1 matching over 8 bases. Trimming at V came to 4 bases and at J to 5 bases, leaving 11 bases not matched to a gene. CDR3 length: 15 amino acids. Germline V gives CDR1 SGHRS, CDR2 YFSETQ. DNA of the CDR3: TGCGCCAGCAGCCCGGAGGGGACAGGCCTCGACGAGCAGTACTTC. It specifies CASSPEGTGLDEQYF. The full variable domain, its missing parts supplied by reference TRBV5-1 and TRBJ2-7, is KAGVTQTPRYLIKTRGQQVTLSCSPISGHRSVSWYQQTPGQGLQFLFEYFSETQRNKGNFPGRFSGRQFSNSRSEMNVSTLELGDSALYLCASSPEGTGLDEQYFGPGTRLTVT.

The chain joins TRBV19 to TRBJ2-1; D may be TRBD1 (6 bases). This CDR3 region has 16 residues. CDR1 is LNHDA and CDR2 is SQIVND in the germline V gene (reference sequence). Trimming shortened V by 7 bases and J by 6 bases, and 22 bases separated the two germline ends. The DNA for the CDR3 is TGTGCCAGTAATCAGCCACGGGCAGGGGTTGGCAATGAGCAGTTCTTC. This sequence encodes CASNQPRAGVGNEQFF.

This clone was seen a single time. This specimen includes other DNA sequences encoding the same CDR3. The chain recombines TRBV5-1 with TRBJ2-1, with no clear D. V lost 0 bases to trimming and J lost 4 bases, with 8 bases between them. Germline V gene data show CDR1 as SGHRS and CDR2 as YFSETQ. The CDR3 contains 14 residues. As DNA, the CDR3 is TGCGCCAGCAGCTTGGAGCGAGCTTACAATGAGCAGTTCTTC. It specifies CASSLERAYNEQFF.

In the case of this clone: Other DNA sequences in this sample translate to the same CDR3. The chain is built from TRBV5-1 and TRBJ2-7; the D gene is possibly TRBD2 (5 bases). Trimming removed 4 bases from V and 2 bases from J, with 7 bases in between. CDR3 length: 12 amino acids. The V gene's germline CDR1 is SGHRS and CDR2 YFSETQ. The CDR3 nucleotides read TGCGCCAGCAGCCCCGGGACCTACGAGCAGTACTTC. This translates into CASSPGTYEQYF.

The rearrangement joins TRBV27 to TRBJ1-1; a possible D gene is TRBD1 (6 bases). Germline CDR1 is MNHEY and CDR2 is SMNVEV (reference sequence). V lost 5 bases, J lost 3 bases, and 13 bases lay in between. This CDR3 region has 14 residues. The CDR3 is CASSTQGPHTEAFF. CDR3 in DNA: TGTGCCAGCAGTACACAGGGTCCACACACTGAAGCTTTCTTT.